The 20 T cell receptor beta chains below were found in one sample sequenced in a study of blood T cells in healthy people across ages. Together with a sample-barcoded 5' primer, a J-beta primer mix was included in a second PCR lasting about 6 to 11 cycles. MiXCR was run by TCRdb on the 5' RACE reads, yielding one entry per CDR3 protein. The sample includes under 800,000 distinct CDR3 sequences, about 42% seen only once; the top ten take 20% to 25%. Input material: blood. The receptors shown here come from an older woman in good health.

The genes are TRBV20-1 and TRBJ2-1; 10 bases fit TRBD1. After removal of 5 bases from V and 1 base from J, the junction contained 8 bases not matched to a gene. Germline assignment: CDR1 DFQATT and CDR2 SNEGSKA (reference sequence). The CDR3 has 16 residues. The DNA of the CDR3 is TGCAGTGCTCTGGATCGACAGGGGGCGTCCTACAATGAGCAGTTCTTC. Amino acid sequence: CSALDRQGASYNEQFF.

At least ten counts were recorded for this clonotype. The chain employs TRBV6-2 or TRBV6-3 and TRBJ2-3; the match to TRBD2 covers 11 bases. Germline V gene lookup returns CDR1 MNHEY and CDR2 SVGEGT. The CDR3 is 17 residues long. Trimming took 4 bases from V and 1 from J; bases not matched to a gene: 7. In DNA form, the CDR3 reads TGTGCCAGCAGTTCCGGGACTAGCGGTTGGGGCACAGATACGCAGTATTTT. The encoded protein is CASSSGTSGWGTDTQYF.

This clonotype was seen ten or more times. V and J are TRBV20-1 and TRBJ2-5, with TRBD2 identical over 10 bases. Germline assignment: CDR1 DFQATT and CDR2 SNEGSKA (reference sequence). With V trimmed by 0 bases and J by 1 base, 2 bases remained unmatched. The CDR3 runs 15 residues. CDR3 protein: CSARELAGIQETQYF. CDR3 DNA sequence: TGCAGTGCTAGAGAACTAGCGGGGATCCAAGAGACCCAGTACTTC.

This chain connects TRBV14 to TRBJ1-6; no firm D call. Germline V gene sequence: CDR1 SGHDN, CDR2 FVKESK. The CDR3 totals 14 residues. Trimming shortened V by 4 bases and J by 10 bases, and 14 bases separated the two germline ends. The CDR3 nucleotides are TGTGCCAGCAGCCGGGTGGGTTCCTTGTCACCCCTCCACTTT. It specifies CASSRVGSLSPLHF.

This clonotype was observed many times. This may come from a read error, since a much larger clone is one base off. The chain recombines TRBV7-9 with TRBJ2-5; D is undetermined. The CDR3 extends over 12 amino acids. With 5 bases removed from V and 11 bases from J, the gap between germline ends came to 15 bases. In germline, CDR1 is SEHNR, CDR2 FQNEAQ (reference sequence). The CDR3 region is CASSPTVNEQYF. The CDR3 DNA sequence: TGTGCCAGCAGCCCCACAGTTAATGAGCAGTACTTC.

The chain is built from TRBV10-1 and TRBJ1-4, with TRBD1 identical over 8 bases. Germline CDR1 reads WNHNN; CDR2 reads SYGVQD (reference sequence). CDR3 size: 16 residues. Trimming at V came to 0 bases and at J to 2 bases, leaving 2 bases not matched to a gene. The CDR3 reads CASSESDRATNEKLFF. The CDR3 nucleotides are TGCGCCAGCAGTGAGTCGGACAGGGCGACTAATGAAAAACTGTTTTTT.

This chain joins TRBV28 and TRBJ2-1; 8 bases are a match to TRBD1. Looked up from germline, CDR1 is MDHEN and CDR2 is SYDVKM. The CDR3 is 15 amino acids. The trim removed 7 bases at V and 2 bases at J, leaving 7 bases unmatched. Written as DNA, the CDR3 is TGTGCCAGCATGGTAACAGGGGGAGCCTACAATGAGCAGTTCTTC. Translating gives CASMVTGGAYNEQFF.

This clonotype was detected a few times. J is TRBJ2-7 and V is TRBV6-2 or TRBV6-3; D not certain. In germline, CDR1 is MNHEY, CDR2 SVGEGT. This CDR3 contains 12 residues. Trimming removed 10 bases at V and 0 bases at J, with 10 bases between. In nucleotides, the CDR3 is TGTGCCATCGGCCGGGCCTCCTACGAGCAGTACTTC. As protein: CAIGRASYEQYF.

The rearrangement uses TRBV27 and TRBJ2-7; D is possibly TRBD1 or TRBD2 (5 bases each). V dropped 3 bases and J dropped 6 bases, with 15 bases sitting between them. The germline gives CDR1 MNHEY, CDR2 SMNVEV (reference sequence). The CDR3 is made up of 14 amino acids. The CDR3, as DNA: TGTGCCAGCAGTTTCCTCCAGAGGGGTCGCGAGCAGTACTTC. This sequence encodes CASSFLQRGREQYF.

Comments on this clonotype: A much larger clone differs by one base, so this may be a read error. This chain uses TRBV20-1 with TRBJ2-7; D call uncertain. The J call is in doubt because the DNA end fits TRBJ2-5 better. Germline lookup yields CDR1 DFQATT and CDR2 SNEGSKA (reference sequence). This CDR3 has 13 amino acids. CDR3 sequence (DNA): TGCAGTGCTAAAGATCTTCAGGCTGAGACCCAGTACTTC. Its translation: CSAKDLQAETQYF.

V and J are TRBV19 and TRBJ2-5; TRBD1 agrees at 7 bases. V shed 7 bases and J 3 bases; nucleotides not matched to a gene: 8. Per the germline V gene, CDR1 is LNHDA and CDR2 is SQIVND (reference sequence). The CDR3 length is 14 residues. CDR3 residues: CASNDPGTEETQYF. In nucleotides, the CDR3 is TGTGCCAGTAACGACCCGGGGACAGAAGAGACCCAGTACTTC.

This clonotype was seen a few times. CDR3 loop: CASSVGVSGAMQETQYF. The CDR3 DNA sequence: TGTGCCAGCAGCGTAGGAGTTAGCGGGGCCATGCAAGAGACCCAGTACTTC. This rearrangement joins TRBV9 to TRBJ2-5; 8 bases align to TRBD2. The CDR3 extends over 17 amino acids. The germline V gene encodes CDR1 SGDLS and CDR2 YYNGEE. After removal of 0 bases from V and 2 bases from J, the junction contained 9 bases not matched to a gene.

The J gene is TRBJ2-7, the V gene TRBV20-1; D remains ambiguous. V lost 8 bases, J lost 0 bases, and 17 bases lay in between. This CDR3 is 14 amino acids long. Germline V gene lookup returns CDR1 DFQATT and CDR2 SNEGSKA (reference sequence). DNA of the CDR3: TGCAGTTCTCAGGATGTTAGGGACTCCTACGAGCAGTACTTC. It is translated as CSSQDVRDSYEQYF.

The chain couples TRBV6-2 or TRBV6-3 to TRBJ2-3, with a possible D match to TRBD2 (5 bases). Germline V CDR1 and CDR2: MNHEY, SVGEGT. The CDR3 consists of 15 residues. Trimming took 6 bases from V and 3 from J, leaving 16 bases between them. CDR3 residues: CASSATSLGTDTQYF. The CDR3 bases are TGTGCCAGCAGCGCAACCTCACTAGGGACAGATACGCAGTATTTT.

The J gene is TRBJ2-3, the V gene TRBV7-9; TRBD1 matches at 8 bases. Germline loops: CDR1 SEHNR, CDR2 FQNEAQ (reference sequence). This CDR3 is built from 15 residues. Unmatched junction bases numbered 7, after V lost 3 bases and J lost 5 bases. The CDR3 DNA sequence: TGTGCCAGCAGCTTTGGACAGGGACAAAGAGATACGCAGTATTTT. It codes for CASSFGQGQRDTQYF.

This clonotype was seen at least ten times. J is TRBJ2-7 and V is TRBV7-2; D possibly corresponds to TRBD2 (7 bases). V shed 2 bases and J shed 5 bases, with 13 bases lying between them. CDR1 and CDR2 (germline): SGHTA, FQGNSA. This CDR3 has 14 amino acids. The CDR3 is CASSLLRGPNEQYF. CDR3 coding DNA: TGTGCCAGCAGCTTACTGCGGGGGCCGAACGAGCAGTACTTC.

Note on this clonotype: At one end, the junction sequence differs from germline, possibly due to a read error. The chain links TRBV20-1 to TRBJ1-1; 9 positions match TRBD1. Germline assignment: CDR1 DFQATT and CDR2 SNEGSKA (reference sequence). This CDR3 contains 15 residues. The CDR3 nucleotides read TGCAGTGCTAGACGAAAGACAGGGGGGAACGCTGAAGCTTTCTTT. Translating it yields CSARRKTGGNAEAFF.

As DNA, the CDR3 is TGTGCCAGCAGCACGCGGGAGTACCAAGAGACCCAGTTCTTC. As protein: CASSTREYQETQFF. This sequence joins TRBV7-2 and TRBJ2-1; 7 nucleotides align to TRBD2. V was clipped by 5 bases and J by 13 bases; unmatched bases: 14. The CDR3 covers 14 residues. The germline CDR1 and CDR2 sequences are SGHTA and FQGNSA.

This clonotype was picked up a small number of times. This chain links TRBV5-1 with TRBJ2-1; 11 bases agree with TRBD2. After removal of 4 bases from V and 5 bases from J, the junction contained 8 bases not matched to a gene. Germline CDR1 is SGHRS and CDR2 is YFSETQ. This CDR3 contains 16 residues. Written as DNA, the CDR3 is TGCGCCAGCAGCCCGGGACTAGCGGCATGGAACAATGAGCAGTTCTTC. Translating it yields CASSPGLAAWNNEQFF. Based on the CDR3 plus reference TRBV5-1 and TRBJ2-1, the full variable domain is KAGVTQTPRYLIKTRGQQVTLSCSPISGHRSVSWYQQTPGQGLQFLFEYFSETQRNKGNFPGRFSGRQFSNSRSEMNVSTLELGDSALYLCASSPGLAAWNNEQFFGPGTRLTVL.

The chain joins TRBV3-1 to TRBJ2-1; 11 nucleotides agree with TRBD2. Per germline, CDR1 LGHDT and CDR2 YNNKEL (reference sequence). After removal of 8 bases from V and 3 bases from J, the junction contained 12 bases not matched to a gene. The CDR3 sequence is 17 residues long. CDR3 in DNA: TGTGCCAGCGGCCCCCGACTAGCGGGGTTAATCTACAATGAGCAGTTCTTC. The encoded protein is CASGPRLAGLIYNEQFF.